This record looks at one T cell receptor beta chain sequence and its context. This record belongs to a study of blood T cell repertoires in COVID-19. Across the whole study: The samples span acute and convalescent COVID-19 from the United States, Italy and Spain. PBMCs, B-cell-depleted T cells, or T cells were the source of the cDNA or gDNA that made up the material.

With 3 bases clipped from V and 3 bases from J, the junction kept 2 bases outside the gene matches. Germline V lookup: CDR1 SGHTA, CDR2 FQGNSA. CDR3 length: 14 amino acids. Per the study methods: Nucleated cell counts were estimated from reference gene primer amplification. Repertoires were generated with immunoSEQ multiplex PCR, while TCRdb's copy carries only in-frame clones and drops some. V and J calls and clone size are given by that table; D and trimming were obtained from the DNA. The profile covers some 280,000 clones, with 75% to 90% appearing a single time and around 12% taken by the ten largest.

The receptor's source is a woman in her sixties or seventies with acute or convalescent COVID-19. The sequencing sample was made of peripheral blood. The chain carries TRBV7-2 and TRBJ2-5, with TRBD2 matching 9 bases. CDR3 residues: CASSFSSGEETQYF. In nucleotides, the CDR3 is TGTGCCAGCAGCTTTTCTAGCGGGGAAGAGACCCAGTACTTC.